This T cell receptor beta chain derives from a study of blood T cell repertoires in COVID-19. In the study overall: Whether acute or convalescent, the COVID-19 samples came from the United States, Italy and Spain. Sources were T cells, B-cell-depleted T cells, or PBMCs; the material itself was cDNA or gDNA.

CDR1 and CDR2 (germline): SGHRS, YFSETQ. The CDR3 contains 15 residues. Trimming at V came to 3 bases and at J to 6 bases, leaving 10 bases not matched to a gene. TCRdb's table, derived via immunoSEQ multiplex PCR, lists solely in-frame clones and lacks some. Of about 110,000 clones in the sample, about 82% are singletons; the top ten hold more than 5.5%. Seattle's cohort entered during active infection and was followed longitudinally. The chain recombines TRBV5-1 with TRBJ1-2; 8 positions agree with TRBD1. Sequenced material: peripheral blood. The receptor's source is a man older than 75 with COVID-19, enrolled during active disease. In nucleotides, the CDR3 is TGCGCCAGCAGCTCCCAGACAGGGGTCTGGGATGGCTACACCTTC. It is translated as CASSSQTGVWDGYTF.